One sample yielded the 20 T cell receptor beta chains listed below, sequenced in a study of blood T cell repertoires in COVID-19. TCRdb's copy holds only in-frame clones and misses some; the assay was immunoSEQ multiplex PCR. Found here are a few hundred thousand clones, around 87% of them singletons; the top ten hold 1%. Sample: peripheral blood. All receptors derive from a man aged 50-59 years with active or convalescent COVID-19.

This clone is a singleton in its sample. Germline and junction disagree at one end, which may indicate a read error. The gene calls are TRBV4-2 and TRBJ2-2, with 8 bases matching TRBD2. CDR1 and CDR2 (germline): LGHNA, YNFKEQ. The CDR3 totals 15 residues. CDR3 in amino acids: CASSQELAATGELFF. CDR3 coding DNA: TGTGCCAGCAGTCAAGAACTAGCGGCGACCGGGGAGCTGTTTTTT.

The V call is TRBV20-1, the J call TRBJ2-5; no reliable D call. Trimming took off 3 bases at V and 5 bases at J, with 16 bases between the two ends. The CDR3 extends over 14 amino acids. Germline V gene lookup returns CDR1 DFQATT and CDR2 SNEGSKA (reference sequence). CDR3 protein: CSASPRVPGETQYF. Here the CDR3 DNA reads TGCAGTGCTAGTCCCCGGGTCCCTGGGGAGACCCAGTACTTC.

The rearrangement uses TRBV6-5 and TRBJ1-2; tentatively, D is TRBD1 (6 bases). Germline V gene lookup returns CDR1 MNHEY and CDR2 SVGAGI. Trimming took off 4 bases at V and 7 bases at J, with 16 bases between the two ends. CDR3 length equals 14 residues. CDR3 nucleotide sequence: TGTGCCAGCAGTTCCCTTCAGGGGATGGGTGGCTACACCTTC. It translates to CASSSLQGMGGYTF.

The sample holds one count of this clone. The V call is TRBV21-1, the J call TRBJ1-2; the table calls TRBD1, which could not be checked here. TRBV21-1 is termed a pseudogene. The CDR3 is 14 residues long. The CDR3 here is CATCADRGFYGYTF. In DNA form, the CDR3 reads TGTGCCACCTGCGCGGACAGGGGCTTCTATGGCTACACCTTC.

This chain joins TRBV6-1 and TRBJ1-2; TRBD1 aligns across 9 bases. Germline values: CDR1 MNHNS, CDR2 SASEGT. Trimming took 3 bases from V and 3 from J; bases not matched to a gene: 2. The CDR3 runs 14 residues. This chain's CDR3 is CASSERTGDYGYTF. For the CDR3, the DNA is TGTGCCAGCAGTGAGAGGACAGGGGACTATGGCTACACCTTC.

This sequence joins TRBV6-5 and TRBJ1-6, with unresolved D. Germline values: CDR1 MNHEY, CDR2 SVGAGI. This CDR3 contains 15 residues. Between the trimmed V and J ends, which lost 2 bases and 13 bases, there was a span of 18 bases. The CDR3 DNA reads as TGTGCCAGCAGTTACGGGTCCTCCGTGGAGTCCCCCCTCCACTTT. Protein sequence: CASSYGSSVESPLHF.

The genes are TRBV4-2 and TRBJ2-2, with 16 positions matching TRBD2. Germline V gene sequence: CDR1 LGHNA, CDR2 YNFKEQ. The CDR3 totals 20 residues. With V trimmed by 0 bases and J by 10 bases, 14 bases remained unmatched. The CDR3 DNA reads TGTGCCAGCAGCCAAGATCTCCCGGGACTAGCGGGGGGGCTTCACGAGGAGCTGTTTTTT. It translates to CASSQDLPGLAGGLHEELFF.

The chain is built from TRBV15 and TRBJ2-7, with a weak D call TRBD1 (6 bases). Deletions cut 3 bases from V and 3 bases from J, with 9 bases between. Germline V CDR1 and CDR2: LNHNV, YYDKDF (reference sequence). This CDR3 has 13 residues. The CDR3 here is CATSRGAGYEQYF. The DNA for the CDR3 is TGTGCCACCAGCAGGGGGGCCGGCTACGAGCAGTACTTC.

V is TRBV5-1 and J is TRBJ2-7; possibly TRBD1 for D (6 bases). The CDR3 totals 14 residues. CDR1 is SGHRS and CDR2 is YFSETQ in the germline V gene. With 4 bases removed from V and 2 bases from J, the gap between germline ends came to 13 bases. CDR3 residues: CASSGGAVTYEQYF. The DNA of the CDR3 is TGCGCCAGCAGCGGGGGCGCTGTCACCTACGAGCAGTACTTC. Combining the CDR3 with reference TRBV5-1 and TRBJ2-7 gives the whole variable domain KAGVTQTPRYLIKTRGQQVTLSCSPISGHRSVSWYQQTPGQGLQFLFEYFSETQRNKGNFPGRFSGRQFSNSRSEMNVSTLELGDSALYLCASSGGAVTYEQYFGPGTRLTVT.

This chain links TRBV11-2 with TRBJ1-6; possibly TRBD1 for D (5 bases). Germline loops: CDR1 SGHAT, CDR2 FQNNGV. V lost 2 bases to trimming and J lost 15 bases, with 17 bases between them. CDR3 length equals 14 residues. The CDR3 nucleotides are TGTGCCAGCAGCTTATGGGGGGGTACTGAAAACCTCCACTTT. This translates into CASSLWGGTENLHF.

This clone was observed a handful of times. This chain connects TRBV9 to TRBJ2-3, with 9 nucleotides matching TRBD2. This CDR3 spans 16 amino acids. Germline CDR1 reads SGDLS; CDR2 reads YYNGEE. Trimming at V came to 4 bases and at J to 4 bases, leaving 10 bases not matched to a gene. CDR3 nucleotide sequence: TGTGCCAGCAGCACCCAACTAGGCGGGGGGGCAGATACGCAGTATTTT. Residues: CASSTQLGGGADTQYF. Full variable domain (remainder filled in from reference TRBV9 and TRBJ2-3): DSGVTQTPKHLITATGQRVTLRCSPRSGDLSVYWYQQSLDQGLQFLIQYYNGEERAKGNILERFSAQQFPDLHSELNLSSLELGDSALYFCASSTQLGGGADTQYFGPGTRLTVL.

V and J are TRBV28 and TRBJ2-7, with 9 bases lining up with TRBD1. This CDR3 contains 15 residues. In germline, CDR1 is MDHEN, CDR2 SYDVKM. V was pared by 3 bases and J by 6 bases, with 9 bases of the junction left unmatched. CDR3 in DNA: TGTGCCAGCAGTTTTGGGGACAGGGAGGGCAGCGAGCAGTACTTC. This sequence encodes CASSFGDREGSEQYF.

The chain carries TRBV7-3 and TRBJ2-3; possible D gene TRBD1, 6 bases. Germline loops: CDR1 SGHTA, CDR2 FQGTGA. V was shortened by 5 bases and J by 2 bases, with 17 bases between the two germline ends. The CDR3 is 16 residues long. CDR3 loop: CASSPGQILTTDTQYF. The DNA of the CDR3 is TGTGCCAGCAGCCCCGGACAGATCCTCACCACAGATACGCAGTATTTT. The full variable domain, its missing parts supplied by reference TRBV7-3 and TRBJ2-3, is GAGVSQTPSNKVTEKGKYVELRCDPISGHTALYWYRQSLGQGPEFLIYFQGTGAADDSGLPNDRFFAVRPEGSVSTLKIQRTERGDSAVYLCASSPGQILTTDTQYFGPGTRLTVL.

The chain has TRBV5-8 and TRBJ1-1, with 7 nucleotides matching TRBD1. The CDR3 totals 14 residues. Per the germline V gene, CDR1 is SGHTS and CDR2 is YDEGEE. Trimming at V came to 4 bases and at J to 8 bases, leaving 11 bases not matched to a gene. CDR3 DNA sequence: TGTGCCAGCAGCCCCCGGAGGACAGGATCGGAAGCTTTCTTT. It yields the protein CASSPRRTGSEAFF.

CDR3 residues: CASSSQANYGYTF. The CDR3 DNA follows: TGTGCCAGCTCTAGTCAAGCTAACTATGGCTACACCTTC. This chain links TRBV2 with TRBJ1-2; D is undetermined. V was shortened by 8 bases and J by 0 bases, with 10 bases between the two germline ends. The CDR3 consists of 13 residues. Germline V lookup: CDR1 SNHLY, CDR2 FYNNEI.

The rearrangement links TRBV7-9 to TRBJ1-1; maybe TRBD1 (6 bases). This CDR3 is built from 14 residues. Trimming shortened V by 2 bases and J by 4 bases, and 11 bases separated the two germline ends. Germline loops: CDR1 SEHNR, CDR2 FQNEAQ (reference sequence). The CDR3: CASSLYREGTEAFF. CDR3 nucleotides: TGTGCCAGCAGCTTATACAGGGAAGGCACTGAAGCTTTCTTT. Full variable domain (remainder filled in from reference TRBV7-9 and TRBJ1-1): DTGVSQNPRHKITKRGQNVTFRCDPISEHNRLYWYRQTLGQGPEFLTYFQNEAQLEKSRLLSDRFSAERPKGSFSTLEIQRTEQGDSAMYLCASSLYREGTEAFFGQGTRLTVV.

V gene TRBV6-1 combines with J gene TRBJ1-5, with TRBD1 as a possible D gene (6 bases). The CDR3 covers 16 residues. V lost 4 bases, J lost 1 base, and 14 bases lay in between. Germline V gene lookup returns CDR1 MNHNS and CDR2 SASEGT. CDR3: CASSAQGTRSNQPQHF. CDR3 bases: TGTGCCAGCAGTGCCCAAGGGACAAGAAGCAATCAGCCCCAGCATTTT.

The chain has TRBV10-3 and TRBJ1-1; 9 positions agree with TRBD1. This CDR3 is built from 15 residues. V trimming: 0 bases; J trimming: 4 bases; junction bases outside the gene matches: 3. Looked up from germline, CDR1 is ENHRY and CDR2 is SYGVKD. In DNA, the CDR3 is TGTGCCATCAGTGAGTCCGGACAGGGGACCACTGAAGCTTTCTTT. Amino acid sequence: CAISESGQGTTEAFF.

V is TRBV28 and J is TRBJ2-7; D is possibly TRBD2 (6 bases). V lost 6 bases, J lost 0 bases, and 15 bases lay in between. Per the germline V gene, CDR1 is MDHEN and CDR2 is SYDVKM. The CDR3 totals 15 residues. The chain's CDR3 is CASRGGGTFSYEQYF. The CDR3, as DNA: TGTGCCAGCAGAGGAGGCGGGACCTTCTCCTACGAGCAGTACTTC.

The chain employs TRBV21-1 and TRBJ1-4; the table's D call TRBD1 went unverified against the DNA. TRBV21-1 is termed a pseudogene. The CDR3 length is 19 residues. The DNA for the CDR3 is TGTGCCAGCAGCAAAGGCAGGCAGGGCAGTTGGGCAACTAATGAAAAACTGTTTTTT. It is translated as CASSKGRQGSWATNEKLFF.